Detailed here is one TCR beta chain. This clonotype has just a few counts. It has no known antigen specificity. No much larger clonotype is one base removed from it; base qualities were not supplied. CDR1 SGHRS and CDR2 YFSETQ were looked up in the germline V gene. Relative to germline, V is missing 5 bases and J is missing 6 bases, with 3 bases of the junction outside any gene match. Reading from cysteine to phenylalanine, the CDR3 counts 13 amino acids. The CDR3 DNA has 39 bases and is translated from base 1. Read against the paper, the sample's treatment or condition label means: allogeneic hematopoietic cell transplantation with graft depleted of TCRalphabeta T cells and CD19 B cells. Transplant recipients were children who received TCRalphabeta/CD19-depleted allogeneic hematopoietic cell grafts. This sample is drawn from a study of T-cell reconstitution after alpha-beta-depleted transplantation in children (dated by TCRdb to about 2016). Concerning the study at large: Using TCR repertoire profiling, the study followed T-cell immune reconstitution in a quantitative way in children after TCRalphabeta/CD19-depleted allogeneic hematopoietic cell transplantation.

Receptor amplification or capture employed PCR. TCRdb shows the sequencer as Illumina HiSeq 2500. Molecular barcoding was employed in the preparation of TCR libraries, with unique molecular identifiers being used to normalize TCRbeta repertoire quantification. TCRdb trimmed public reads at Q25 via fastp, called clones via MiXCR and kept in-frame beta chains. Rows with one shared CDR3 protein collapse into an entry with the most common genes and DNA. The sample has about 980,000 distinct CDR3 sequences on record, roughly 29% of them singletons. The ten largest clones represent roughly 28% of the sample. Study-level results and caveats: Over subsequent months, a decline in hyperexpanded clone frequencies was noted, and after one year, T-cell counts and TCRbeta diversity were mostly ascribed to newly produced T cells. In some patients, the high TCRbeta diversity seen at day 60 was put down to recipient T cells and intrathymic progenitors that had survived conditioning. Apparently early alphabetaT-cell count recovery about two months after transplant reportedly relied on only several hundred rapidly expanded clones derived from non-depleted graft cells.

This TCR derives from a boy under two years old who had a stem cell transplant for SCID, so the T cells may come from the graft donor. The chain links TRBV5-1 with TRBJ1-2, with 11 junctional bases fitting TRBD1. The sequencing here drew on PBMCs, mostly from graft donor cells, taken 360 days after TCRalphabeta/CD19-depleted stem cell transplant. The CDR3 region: CASRDRGQDGYTF. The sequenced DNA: TGCGCCAGCAGGGACAGGGGGCAGGATGGCTACACCTTC. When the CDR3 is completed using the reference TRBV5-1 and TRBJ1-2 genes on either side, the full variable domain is KAGVTQTPRYLIKTRGQQVTLSCSPISGHRSVSWYQQTPGQGLQFLFEYFSETQRNKGNFPGRFSGRQFSNSRSEMNVSTLELGDSALYLCASRDRGQDGYTFGSGTRLTVV.